The 18 T cell receptor beta chains reported below all come from one sample, sequenced in a study of T-cell reconstitution after alpha-beta-depleted transplantation in children. Study conclusions and caveats: One year after transplant, T-cell counts and diversity came mostly from newly produced T cells.

Their antigens are not known. Preparation of the TCRbeta library involved a method that used unique molecular identifiers. MiXCR, applied by TCRdb to the PCR reads, yields one record per CDR3 protein. The data contain approximately 300,000 distinct CDR3 sequences, 6.5% to 9% of them seen just once; the ten biggest clones take up about 9.1%. This specimen was peripheral blood, taken 360 days after TCRalphabeta/CD19-depleted stem cell transplant. These receptors were obtained from a female patient between 2 and 15 years old who had a stem cell transplant for Fanconi anemia, so the T cells may come from the graft donor.

This rearrangement joins TRBV20-1 to TRBJ2-1, with TRBD2 matching over 7 bases. The CDR3 extends over 13 amino acids. Germline V CDR1 and CDR2: DFQATT, SNEGSKA (reference sequence). In DNA, the CDR3 is TGCAGACAAGCGGGGAGCTCCTACAATGAGCAGTTCTTC. Residues: CRQAGSSYNEQFF.

This clonotype was recorded many times. The V gene is TRBV2, the J gene TRBJ2-1; D unclear. Between the trimmed V and J ends, which lost 6 bases and 4 bases, there was a span of 16 bases. Germline V CDR1 and CDR2: SNHLY, FYNNEI. The CDR3 contains 15 residues. CDR3 sequence reads: CASRQESTRYNEQFF. The CDR3 nucleotides are TGTGCCAGCAGGCAAGAATCGACCAGATACAATGAGCAGTTCTTC.

A few counts support this clonotype. This chain connects TRBV3-1 to TRBJ2-7, with a possible D match to TRBD2 (5 bases). V lost 0 bases and J lost 7, with 22 bases in between. The CDR3 consists of 17 residues. Germline V gene lookup returns CDR1 LGHDT and CDR2 YNNKEL (reference sequence). The CDR3 DNA reads as TGTGCCAGCAGCCAAGATCTGAGGGCATCCCACTCGGGGGAGCAGTACTTC. This translates into CASSQDLRASHSGEQYF.

The J gene is TRBJ1-6, the V gene TRBV28; 7 nucleotides agree with TRBD1. V was pared by 5 bases and J by 7 bases, with 11 bases of the junction left unmatched. There are 16 residues in the CDR3. Germline CDR1 reads MDHEN; CDR2 reads SYDVKM. The CDR3, as DNA: TGTGCCAGCAGTCTTCCGACAGGGCCTTCGAATTCACCCCTCCACTTT. Translation gives CASSLPTGPSNSPLHF.

This clonotype was seen more than once but under ten times. This chain uses TRBV6-5 with TRBJ1-1; D is unclear. Germline V lookup: CDR1 MNHEY, CDR2 SVGAGI. With 6 bases removed from V and 3 bases from J, the gap between germline ends came to 11 bases. The CDR3 sequence is 13 residues long. CDR3 sequence reads: CASRPARYTEAFF. The CDR3 DNA is TGTGCCAGCAGGCCCGCGCGGTACACTGAAGCTTTCTTT.

J is TRBJ1-5 and V is TRBV19; D is unresolved. The germline gives CDR1 LNHDA, CDR2 SQIVND (reference sequence). This CDR3 has 16 amino acids. The V end was cut by 3 bases, the J end by 6 bases, with 18 bases between. The CDR3 bases are TGTGCCAGTAGTATTTTTTTGGGGAGCGGTGGTCAGCCCCAGCATTTT. Amino acid sequence: CASSIFLGSGGQPQHF.

V is TRBV6-2 or TRBV6-3 and J is TRBJ2-3, with D tentatively TRBD2 (5 bases). Trimming pared 6 bases from V and 4 bases from J, leaving 8 bases between. This CDR3 is 12 amino acids long. Per germline, CDR1 MNHEY and CDR2 SVGEGT. This CDR3 reads CASRRESDTQYF. CDR3 DNA sequence: TGTGCCAGCAGGAGGGAATCAGATACGCAGTATTTT.

This clonotype was found a few times. The chain joins TRBV24-1 to TRBJ2-1; tentatively, D is TRBD2 (6 bases). Trimming stripped 6 bases from V and 0 bases from J, with 17 bases between. The CDR3 runs to 17 residues. Germline V gives CDR1 KGHDR, CDR2 SFDVKD. The CDR3 bases are TGTGCCACCAGTCTATTAGGAGGGCCGAGCTCCTACAATGAGCAGTTCTTC. This codes for CATSLLGGPSSYNEQFF.

This clonotype was detected a few times. This chain links TRBV7-3 with TRBJ2-1, with 10 bases identical to TRBD2. The CDR3 spans 14 residues. Germline assignment: CDR1 SGHTA and CDR2 FQGTGA. Trimming cost V 5 bases and J 6 bases; bases outside gene matches: 4. CDR3 residues: CASSAGLASNEQFF. Written as DNA, the CDR3 is TGTGCCAGCAGCGCGGGACTAGCGTCCAATGAGCAGTTCTTC.

The J gene is TRBJ1-1, the V gene TRBV12-3 or TRBV12-4; 8 bases line up with TRBD1. This CDR3 region has 14 residues. Trimming cost V 5 bases and J 4 bases; bases outside gene matches: 6. CDR3 residues: CASSGQGGTTEAFF. The CDR3 bases are TGTGCCAGCAGTGGACAGGGAGGGACCACTGAAGCTTTCTTT.

V gene TRBV27 combines with J gene TRBJ1-6; 7 bases match TRBD1. CDR1 and CDR2 from the germline V gene are MNHEY and SMNVEV (reference sequence). V trimming: 0 bases; J trimming: 5 bases; junction bases outside the gene matches: 7. The CDR3 contains 17 residues. The CDR3 DNA follows: TGTGCCAGCAGTTTATCCCTGGGACAGAGGAATAATTCACCCCTCCACTTT. Amino acids: CASSLSLGQRNNSPLHF.

This clonotype rates as medium-sized (0.01 to 0.1%). V and J are TRBV12-3 or TRBV12-4 and TRBJ2-1, with 7 bases lining up with TRBD2. This CDR3 region has 16 residues. After removal of 6 bases from V and 2 bases from J, the junction contained 10 bases not matched to a gene. CDR3 DNA sequence: TGTGCCAGCAGCCCACCCGGGACTAAGGCCTACAATGAGCAGTTCTTC. Translation gives CASSPPGTKAYNEQFF.

Turning to this clonotype: A much bigger clone sits one base away, suggesting this may be a read error. The chain uses TRBV4-2 and TRBJ2-1; D call uncertain. The germline V gene has CDR1 LGHNA and CDR2 YNFKEQ. Trimming took off 1 base at V and 2 bases at J, with 9 bases between the two ends. The length of the CDR3 is 15 residues. CDR3 amino acids: CASSQGARAYNEQFF. The CDR3 coding sequence is TGTGCCAGCAGCCAAGGGGCGCGCGCCTACAATGAGCAGTTCTTC.

This clonotype was recorded many times. This chain connects TRBV3-1 to TRBJ2-3; TRBD1 matches 7 bases. This CDR3 region has 16 residues. V lost 5 bases, J lost 1 base, and 9 bases stayed unmatched. The germline V gene has CDR1 LGHDT and CDR2 YNNKEL (reference sequence). The CDR3 region is CASSTYRGYGTDTQYF. For the CDR3, the DNA is TGTGCCAGCAGCACATACAGGGGTTATGGCACAGATACGCAGTATTTT.

This clonotype has a count of ten or more. This chain joins TRBV27 and TRBJ2-7; 14 bases are shared with TRBD2. This CDR3 comprises 19 residues. Trimming cost V 6 bases and J 2 bases; bases outside gene matches: 15. The germline gives CDR1 MNHEY, CDR2 SMNVEV (reference sequence). The CDR3 DNA reads TGTGCCAGCAGAACTTATCCGGGACTAGCGGGAGTGGGGGCCTACGAGCAGTACTTC. Encoded protein: CASRTYPGLAGVGAYEQYF.

Many counts were recorded for this clonotype. This rearrangement joins TRBV7-2 to TRBJ2-5; D unresolved. Trimming removed 5 bases from V and 7 bases from J, with 14 bases in between. Germline lookup yields CDR1 SGHTA and CDR2 FQGNSA. This CDR3 contains 13 residues. The CDR3 nucleotides are TGTGCCAGCAGCCCAAGGGAAATGGGGACCCAGTACTTC. It yields the protein CASSPREMGTQYF.

This clonotype was counted only a few times. This chain joins TRBV15 and TRBJ1-6, with 8 bases lining up with TRBD1. Germline V gene lookup returns CDR1 LNHNV and CDR2 YYDKDF (reference sequence). The CDR3 runs 14 residues. V trimming: 3 bases; J trimming: 14 bases; junction bases outside the gene matches: 9. CDR3 sequence reads: CATSRDRDQQALHF. DNA of the CDR3: TGTGCCACCAGCAGGGACAGGGATCAGCAGGCCCTCCACTTT.

At least ten counts were recorded for this clonotype. The J gene is TRBJ1-1, the V gene TRBV5-1, with D unclear. The CDR3 is 14 amino acids. V was clipped by 1 base and J by 0 bases, with 7 bases between them. Germline CDR1 and CDR2: SGHRS and YFSETQ. For the CDR3, the DNA is TGCGCCAGCAGCTTGCGGACGGTGAACACTGAAGCTTTCTTT. Residues: CASSLRTVNTEAFF.